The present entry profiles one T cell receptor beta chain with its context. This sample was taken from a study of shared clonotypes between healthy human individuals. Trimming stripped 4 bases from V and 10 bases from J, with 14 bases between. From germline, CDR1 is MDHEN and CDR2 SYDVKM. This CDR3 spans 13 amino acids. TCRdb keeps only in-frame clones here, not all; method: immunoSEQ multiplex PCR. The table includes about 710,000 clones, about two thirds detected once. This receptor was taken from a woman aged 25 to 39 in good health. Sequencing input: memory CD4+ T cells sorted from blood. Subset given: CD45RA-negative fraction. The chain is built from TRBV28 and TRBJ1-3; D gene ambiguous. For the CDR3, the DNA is TGTGCCAGCAGTTCCGGGGTTCTAGGGACCATATATTTT. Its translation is CASSSGVLGTIYF.